This TCR beta chain comes out of a study of T cell responses to AZD1222 COVID-19 vaccine (dated by TCRdb to the early 2020s). Regarding the complete study: TCR sequencing was performed for roughly 240 trial participants, of whom 207 were given two doses of AZD1222 and 26 were given two doses of MenACWY control vaccine. Enrollment into the trials was organized by age into subgroups of 18-55, 56-69 and 70-plus years, and those subgroups contained about 150, 27 and 61 TCR-sequenced participants, respectively.

What the authors observed across the whole study: The 56-69-year group was small, and its depth increase did not reach significance, likely because of low power. Only five or six AZD1222 recipients were SARS-CoV-2 seropositive at baseline, limiting conclusions about previously exposed vaccinees. Participants were mostly white British and included more females than males, and it was suggested by the authors that clonal diversity may have been underestimated. Spike-specific TCR breadth and depth rose significantly after two AZD1222 doses compared with day 0 and with MenACWY recipients. Because no samples from the day 14 peak response were available, repertoires could be characterized only after the peak T cell response. The whole spike protein was spanned by vaccine-associated CD4 TCRs, and dominant responses were seen in regions 160-218 and 743-854. Nearly half of unique spike-specific TCRs reportedly recognized epitopes outside regions mutated in the B.1.351 and B.1.1.7 variants.

With regard to this clone: It has no known antigen specificity. No base quality information exists; no much larger clone differs at one position.

The sample's time point label, decoded: about 28 days (+/-7) after the second vaccine dose. AZD1222 recipients given second doses at about 4 weeks or at about 12 weeks were pooled, since spike-specific TCR depth and breadth were not found to differ between the two schedules. Vaccinee samples came from UK trials COV001 and COV002, including a single-blind randomized controlled phase 2/3 trial of AZD1222 (ChAdOx1 nCoV-19) in healthy adults. For TCRbeta chain sequencing, PBMC samples from trial participants were taken at day 0 and at day 28 after the second dose. V sheds 2 bases and J sheds 8 bases, leaving 18 bases between their ends. CDR1 and CDR2 were assigned from the germline V gene (reference sequence) as MNHEY and SMNVEV. There are 16 amino acids in the CDR3, from cysteine to phenylalanine inclusive. Here the CDR3 DNA is all that survives: 48 bases in frame from base 1. The CDR3 regions of human TCRbeta chains were analyzed by immunosequencing. The original methods were these. TCRs in the repertoires were compared against a reference library of SARS-CoV-2-specific TCRs that had been generated with the MIRA antigen-specificity platform. Breadth was defined as the fraction of unique TCRs that were SARS-CoV-2-associated. Depth was defined as the fraction of total T cells that were SARS-CoV-2-associated. Each spike-specific TCR was assigned to its reactive spike region and to a CD4 or CD8 class using the MIRA data. Log10-transformed breadth and depth values were compared by one-way ANOVA with Sidak's multiple comparisons tests. TCRdb limited this immuneACCESS table to in-frame rearrangements with V and J called. A share of clones is missing; checked studies link under half to unresolved V genes, and the rest is unexplained. D and trimming come from the DNA, and the V and J calls and clone size come from that table. Recorded for this sample are more than 75,000 clones; 88% of them occurred a single time. The ten largest clones add up to about 7% of the sample.

The receptor was isolated from an adult who received the AZD1222 COVID-19 vaccine. Sequences were derived from peripheral blood, sampled 28 days after the second AZD1222 dose. The chain employs TRBV27 and TRBJ1-4, with no confident D gene call. The encoded CDR3 is CASSLRRQVFGEKLFF. The sequence in DNA is TGTGCCAGCAGTTTAAGGCGGCAGGTCTTTGGGGAAAAACTGTTTTTT. The full variable domain, with segments outside the CDR3 supplied by the reference TRBV27 and TRBJ1-4 proteins, appears as EAQVTQNPRYLITVTGKKLTVTCSQNMNHEYMSWYRQDPGLGLRQIYYSMNVEVTDKGDVPEGYKVSRKEKRNFPLILESPSPNQTSLYFCASSLRRQVFGEKLFFGSGTQLSVL.